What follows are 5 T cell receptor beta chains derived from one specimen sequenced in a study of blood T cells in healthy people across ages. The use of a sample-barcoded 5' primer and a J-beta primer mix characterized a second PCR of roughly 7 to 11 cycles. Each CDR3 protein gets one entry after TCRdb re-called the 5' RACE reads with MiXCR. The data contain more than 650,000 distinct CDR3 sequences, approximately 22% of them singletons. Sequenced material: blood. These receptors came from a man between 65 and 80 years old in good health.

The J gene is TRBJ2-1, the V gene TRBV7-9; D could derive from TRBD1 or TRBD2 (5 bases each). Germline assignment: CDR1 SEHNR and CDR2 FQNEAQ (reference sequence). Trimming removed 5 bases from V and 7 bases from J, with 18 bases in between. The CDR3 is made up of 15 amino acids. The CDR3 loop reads CASSPSRGDLNEQFF. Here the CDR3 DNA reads TGTGCCAGCAGCCCATCGCGAGGGGATCTGAATGAGCAGTTCTTC.

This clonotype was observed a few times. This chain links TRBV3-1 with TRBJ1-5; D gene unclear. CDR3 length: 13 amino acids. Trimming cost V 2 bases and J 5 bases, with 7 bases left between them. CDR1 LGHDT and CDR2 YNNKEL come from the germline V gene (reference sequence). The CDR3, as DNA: TGTGCCAGCAGCCAAAGCGGGGATCAGCCCCAGCATTTT. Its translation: CASSQSGDQPQHF.

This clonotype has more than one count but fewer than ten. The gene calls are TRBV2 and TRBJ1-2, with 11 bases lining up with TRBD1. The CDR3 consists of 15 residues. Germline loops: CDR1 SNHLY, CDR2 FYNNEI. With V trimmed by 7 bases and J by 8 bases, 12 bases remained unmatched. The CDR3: CASIGQGAKGGGYTF. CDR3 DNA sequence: TGTGCCAGCATCGGACAGGGGGCGAAGGGAGGAGGCTACACCTTC.

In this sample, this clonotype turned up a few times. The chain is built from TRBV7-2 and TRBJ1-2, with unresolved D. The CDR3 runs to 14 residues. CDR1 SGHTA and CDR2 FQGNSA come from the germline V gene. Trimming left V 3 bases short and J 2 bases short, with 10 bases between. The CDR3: CASSLAVPNYGYTF. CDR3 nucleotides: TGTGCCAGCAGCTTGGCCGTACCAAACTATGGCTACACCTTC.

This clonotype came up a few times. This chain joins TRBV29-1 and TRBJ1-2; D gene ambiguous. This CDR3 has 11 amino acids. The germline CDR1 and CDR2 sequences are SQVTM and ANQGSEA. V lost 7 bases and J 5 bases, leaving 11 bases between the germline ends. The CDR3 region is CSGNGPYGYTF. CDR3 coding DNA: TGCAGCGGCAACGGACCATATGGCTACACCTTC.